These 2 T cell receptor beta chains originate from one sample sequenced in a study of T cells in placental villitis. General study points: Placentae with villitis of unknown etiology showed clonal expansion, median clonality around 0.05 versus control over 0.0055.

For these receptors, no antigen is known. The immunoSEQ assay was v4. The table came from immunoSEQ multiplex PCR; TCRdb's copy has only in-frame clones and leaves some out. The repertoire holds approximately 1,500 clones, with less than 85% as singletons. Input material: placental tissue containing maternal and fetal cells. Every receptor here comes from a human patient with villitis of unknown etiology; the placental T cells may come from both mother and fetus.

The chain links TRBV2 to TRBJ2-2; D gene uncertain. Trimming took 7 bases from V and 1 from J, leaving 10 bases between them. From germline, CDR1 is SNHLY and CDR2 FYNNEI. This CDR3 is built from 14 residues. The CDR3 is CASTMDGNTGELFF. DNA for the CDR3: TGTGCCAGCACCATGGACGGGAACACCGGGGAGCTGTTTTTT.

This sequence joins TRBV9 and TRBJ2-3; D is tentatively TRBD1 or TRBD2 (5 bases each). The V gene lost 4 bases and the J gene lost 2 bases, with 11 bases spanning the gap. Germline values: CDR1 SGDLS, CDR2 YYNGEE. This CDR3 has 14 residues. The DNA for the CDR3 is TGTGCCAGCAGCATGCCGGGGCCCACAGATACGCAGTATTTT. Amino acids: CASSMPGPTDTQYF.